The 2 T cell receptor beta chains reported below all come from one sample, sequenced in a study of siplizumab effects on memory and regulatory T cells. The protocol was immunoSEQ multiplex PCR, while the TCRdb copy is restricted to in-frame clones and leaves out a portion. This table holds under 150,000 clones, about 94% found once. Specimen: non-Treg CD4+ T cells sorted from blood. The receptors derive from a human donor in good health.

The rearrangement links TRBV5-6 to TRBJ2-1; D is undetermined. Trimming removed 0 bases from V and 8 bases from J, with 9 bases in between. The length of the CDR3 is 13 residues. Germline CDR1 is SGHDT and CDR2 is YYEEEE. The CDR3 DNA is TGTGCCAGCAGCTTGGGCCGGCGCGATGAGCAGTTCTTC. Translation gives CASSLGRRDEQFF.

This chain joins TRBV2 and TRBJ1-2; D gene ambiguous. CDR1 is SNHLY, CDR2 FYNNEI, per germline. CDR3 length equals 11 residues. The V end was cut by 7 bases, the J end by 7 bases, with 10 bases between. The CDR3 protein is CASTRTRGYTF. CDR3 nucleotide sequence: TGTGCCAGCACCCGAACCCGTGGCTACACCTTC.